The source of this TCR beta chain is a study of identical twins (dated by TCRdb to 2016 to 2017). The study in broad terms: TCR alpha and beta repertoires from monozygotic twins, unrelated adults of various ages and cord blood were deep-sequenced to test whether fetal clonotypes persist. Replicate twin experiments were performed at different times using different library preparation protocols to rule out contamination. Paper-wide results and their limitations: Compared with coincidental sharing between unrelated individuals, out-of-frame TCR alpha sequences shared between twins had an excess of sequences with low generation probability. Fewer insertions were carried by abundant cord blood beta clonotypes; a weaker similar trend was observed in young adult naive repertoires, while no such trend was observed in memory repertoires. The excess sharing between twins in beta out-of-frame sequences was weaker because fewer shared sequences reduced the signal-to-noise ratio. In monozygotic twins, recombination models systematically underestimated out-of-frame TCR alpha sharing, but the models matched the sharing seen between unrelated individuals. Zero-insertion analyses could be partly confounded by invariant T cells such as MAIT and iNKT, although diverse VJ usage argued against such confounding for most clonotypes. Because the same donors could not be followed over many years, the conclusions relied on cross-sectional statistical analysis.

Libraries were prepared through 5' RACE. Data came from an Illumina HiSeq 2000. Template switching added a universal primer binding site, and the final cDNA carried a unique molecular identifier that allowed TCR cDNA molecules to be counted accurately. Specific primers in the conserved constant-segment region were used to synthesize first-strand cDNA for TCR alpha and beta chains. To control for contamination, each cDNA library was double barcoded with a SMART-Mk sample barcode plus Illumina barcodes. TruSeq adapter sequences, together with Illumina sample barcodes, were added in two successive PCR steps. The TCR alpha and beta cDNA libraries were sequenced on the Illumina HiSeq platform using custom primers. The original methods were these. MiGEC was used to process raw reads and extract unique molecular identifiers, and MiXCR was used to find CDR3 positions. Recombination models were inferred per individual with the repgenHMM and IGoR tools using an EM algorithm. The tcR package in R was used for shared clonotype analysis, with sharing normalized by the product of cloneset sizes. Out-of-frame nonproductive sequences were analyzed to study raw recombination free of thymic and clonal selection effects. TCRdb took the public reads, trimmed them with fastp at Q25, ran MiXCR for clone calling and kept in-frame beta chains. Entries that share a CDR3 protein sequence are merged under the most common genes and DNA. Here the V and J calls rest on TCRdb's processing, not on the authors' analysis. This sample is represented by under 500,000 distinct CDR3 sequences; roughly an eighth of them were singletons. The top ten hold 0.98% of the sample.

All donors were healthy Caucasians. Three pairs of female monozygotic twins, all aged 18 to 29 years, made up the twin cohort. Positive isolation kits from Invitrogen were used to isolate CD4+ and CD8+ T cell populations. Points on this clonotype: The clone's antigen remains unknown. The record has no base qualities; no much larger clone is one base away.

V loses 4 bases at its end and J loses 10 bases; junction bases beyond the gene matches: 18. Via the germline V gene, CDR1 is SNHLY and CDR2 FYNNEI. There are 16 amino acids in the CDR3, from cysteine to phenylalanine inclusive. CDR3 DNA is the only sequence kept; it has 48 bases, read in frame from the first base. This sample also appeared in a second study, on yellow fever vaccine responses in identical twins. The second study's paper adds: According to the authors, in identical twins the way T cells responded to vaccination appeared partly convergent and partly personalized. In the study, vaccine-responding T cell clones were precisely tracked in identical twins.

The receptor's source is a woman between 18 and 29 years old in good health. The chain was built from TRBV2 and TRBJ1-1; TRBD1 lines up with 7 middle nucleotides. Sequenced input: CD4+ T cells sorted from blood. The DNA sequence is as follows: TGTGCCAGCAGTGTCGAGACAGGGTATCCCGGGGCTCGAGCTTTCTTT. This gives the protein CASSVETGYPGARAFF.